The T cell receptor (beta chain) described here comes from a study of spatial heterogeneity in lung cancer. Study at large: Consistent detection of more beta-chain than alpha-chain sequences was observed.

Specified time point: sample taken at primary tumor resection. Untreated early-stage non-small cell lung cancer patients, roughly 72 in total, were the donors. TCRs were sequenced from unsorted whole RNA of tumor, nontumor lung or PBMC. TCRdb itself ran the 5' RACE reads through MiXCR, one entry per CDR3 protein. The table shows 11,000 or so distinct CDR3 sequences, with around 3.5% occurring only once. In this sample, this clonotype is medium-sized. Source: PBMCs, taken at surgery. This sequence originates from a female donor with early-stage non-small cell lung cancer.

CDR3 bases: TGTGCCACCAGGGGGGACGGGACAGCTTCAGATACGCAGTATTTT. Amino acids: CATRGDGTASDTQYF. V gene TRBV24-1 combines with J gene TRBJ2-3; 7 bases line up with TRBD1. Germline CDR1 reads KGHDR; CDR2 reads SFDVKD. This CDR3 is 15 amino acids long. Trimming at V came to 7 bases and at J to 4 bases, leaving 10 bases not matched to a gene.